Shown below are 10 T cell receptor beta chains from a single sample sequenced in a study of OX40 agonist ivuxolimab in advanced cancers. Assay used: immunoSEQ multiplex PCR; TCRdb lists only in-frame clones, some missing. Among approximately 64,000 clones, 83% were seen once, and the ten largest hold 0.7%. The sequencing used CD4+ or CD8+ T cells sorted from blood, collected in a trial of the OX40 agonist ivuxolimab. The receptors stem from an adult with an advanced solid tumor such as melanoma, head and neck, liver or kidney cancer.

This clone came up once. The chain carries TRBV6-5 and TRBJ2-5, with no clear D. Germline CDR1 and CDR2: MNHEY and SVGAGI. This CDR3 spans 15 amino acids. Trimming took 4 bases from V and 2 from J, leaving 14 bases between them. As DNA, the CDR3 is TGTGCCAGCAGTTCCCCTTCATCGCCGCAAGAGACCCAGTACTTC. The encoded protein is CASSSPSSPQETQYF.

This sequence joins TRBV5-1 and TRBJ1-6, with a possible D match to TRBD1 (5 bases). The V gene's germline CDR1 is SGHRS and CDR2 YFSETQ. The V and J ends lost 3 bases and 8 bases respectively, with 15 bases between them. There are 15 residues in the CDR3. The CDR3 spells CASSSEAGSDSPLHF. The CDR3 coding sequence is TGCGCCAGCAGCTCGGAGGCAGGGTCAGATTCACCCCTCCACTTT.

In this sample, this clone turned up a few times. The J gene is TRBJ2-5, the V gene TRBV4-1, with 8 bases lining up with TRBD2. CDR3 length: 17 residues. Germline V gene lookup returns CDR1 MGHRA and CDR2 YSYEKL. J was trimmed by 4 bases and V by 4 bases; bases with no gene match: 14. CDR3 sequence: CASSPDPGLGSRETQYF. CDR3 nucleotide sequence: TGCGCCAGCAGCCCAGATCCGGGACTAGGATCCCGAGAGACCCAGTACTTC.

The V gene is TRBV9, the J gene TRBJ2-3, with 8 bases fitting TRBD2. Germline V gives CDR1 SGDLS, CDR2 YYNGEE. Losses at the gene ends were 0 bases for V and 2 bases for J; bases not matched to a gene: 8. The CDR3 runs 17 residues. DNA for the CDR3: TGTGCCAGCAGCGTAGATCCTAGCGGGCTCCTCACAGATACGCAGTATTTT. Protein product: CASSVDPSGLLTDTQYF.

V and J are TRBV10-3 and TRBJ2-7; 8 bases line up with TRBD2. The CDR3 sequence is 14 residues long. Unmatched junction bases numbered 4, after V lost 3 bases and J lost 3 bases. Germline V gives CDR1 ENHRY, CDR2 SYGVKD. CDR3 sequence: CAISDSGAFYEQYF. CDR3 bases: TGTGCCATCAGTGATAGCGGGGCATTCTACGAGCAGTACTTC.

The genes are TRBV5-6 and TRBJ1-2, with D hard to call. CDR3 length: 12 amino acids. Germline values: CDR1 SGHDT, CDR2 YYEEEE. V gave up 4 bases and J gave up 4 bases, with 8 bases separating them. Here the CDR3 DNA reads TGTGCCAGCAGCCTAACCCTCTATGGCTACACCTTC. Protein product: CASSLTLYGYTF. The full variable domain, rest sourced from reference TRBV5-6 and TRBJ1-2, is DAGVTQSPTHLIKTRGQQVTLRCSPKSGHDTVSWYQQALGQGPQFIFQYYEEEERQRGNFPDRFSGHQFPNYSSELNVNALLLGDSALYLCASSLTLYGYTFGSGTRLTVV.

CDR3 region: CASSFDRAGYTF. CDR3 coding DNA: TGCGCCAGCAGCTTCGACAGGGCCGGCTACACCTTC. J is TRBJ1-2 and V is TRBV5-1; TRBD1 aligns across 7 bases. CDR1 SGHRS and CDR2 YFSETQ come from the germline V gene. The CDR3 runs 12 residues. V lost 2 bases, J lost 8 bases, and 3 bases stayed unmatched. The variable domain in full, with the rest retrieved from reference TRBV5-1 and TRBJ1-2, is KAGVTQTPRYLIKTRGQQVTLSCSPISGHRSVSWYQQTPGQGLQFLFEYFSETQRNKGNFPGRFSGRQFSNSRSEMNVSTLELGDSALYLCASSFDRAGYTFGSGTRLTVV.

The J gene is TRBJ2-1, the V gene TRBV14; 10 bases match TRBD1. Per germline, CDR1 SGHDN and CDR2 FVKESK. The CDR3 loop spans 16 amino acids. V lost 0 bases to trimming and J lost 6 bases; unmatched junction nucleotides: 5. The CDR3 DNA sequence: TGTGCCAGCAGCCAAGATCGGGGGACAGGGGCCAATGAGCAGTTCTTC. Amino acids: CASSQDRGTGANEQFF.

The CDR3 sequence: CASSAYRGSYNEQFF. The CDR3 DNA reads as TGCGCCAGCAGTGCCTACAGGGGCTCCTACAATGAGCAGTTCTTC. The chain links TRBV10-1 to TRBJ2-1; 7 nucleotides agree with TRBD1. The CDR3 covers 15 residues. The germline CDR1 and CDR2 sequences are WNHNN and SYGVQD (reference sequence). V lost 4 bases and J lost 0; bases outside the gene matches: 3.

Regarding this clone: Distinct nucleotide sequences in the sample also encode this CDR3. The chain joins TRBV20-1 to TRBJ2-1; D gene unclear. There are 11 residues in the CDR3. Germline V gives CDR1 DFQATT, CDR2 SNEGSKA (reference sequence). V was clipped by 3 bases and J by 4 bases, with 4 bases between them. CDR3 bases: TGCAGTGCTAGGGGTTACAATGAGCAGTTCTTC. Translating it yields CSARGYNEQFF.